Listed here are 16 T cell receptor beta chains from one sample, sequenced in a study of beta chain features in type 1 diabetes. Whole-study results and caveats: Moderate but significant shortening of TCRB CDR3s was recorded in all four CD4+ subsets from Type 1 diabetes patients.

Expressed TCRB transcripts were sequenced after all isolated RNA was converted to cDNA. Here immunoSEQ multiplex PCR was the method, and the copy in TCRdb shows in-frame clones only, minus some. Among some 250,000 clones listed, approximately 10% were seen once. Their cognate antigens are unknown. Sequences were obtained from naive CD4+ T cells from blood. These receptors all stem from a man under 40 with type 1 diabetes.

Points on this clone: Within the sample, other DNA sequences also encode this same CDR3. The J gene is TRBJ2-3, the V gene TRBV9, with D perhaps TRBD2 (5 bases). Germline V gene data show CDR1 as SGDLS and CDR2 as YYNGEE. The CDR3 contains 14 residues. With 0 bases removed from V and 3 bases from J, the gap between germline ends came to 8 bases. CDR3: CASSVVPGTDTQYF. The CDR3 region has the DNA TGTGCCAGCAGCGTAGTGCCGGGGACAGATACGCAGTATTTT.

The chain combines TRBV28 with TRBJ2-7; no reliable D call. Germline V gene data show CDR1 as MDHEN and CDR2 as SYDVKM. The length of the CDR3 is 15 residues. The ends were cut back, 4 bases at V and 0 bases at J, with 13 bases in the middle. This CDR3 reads CASSSSGYGSYEQYF. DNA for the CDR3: TGTGCCAGCAGTTCGTCAGGTTACGGCTCCTACGAGCAGTACTTC.

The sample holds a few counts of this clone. The CDR3: CASSPQQGLNTEAFF. CDR3 nucleotide sequence: TGTGCCAGCAGTCCCCAACAGGGACTGAACACTGAAGCTTTCTTT. V is TRBV2 and J is TRBJ1-1, with D maybe TRBD1 (6 bases). V was cut by 5 bases and J by 0 bases, with 13 bases left in between. Looked up from germline, CDR1 is SNHLY and CDR2 is FYNNEI. The CDR3 has 15 amino acids.

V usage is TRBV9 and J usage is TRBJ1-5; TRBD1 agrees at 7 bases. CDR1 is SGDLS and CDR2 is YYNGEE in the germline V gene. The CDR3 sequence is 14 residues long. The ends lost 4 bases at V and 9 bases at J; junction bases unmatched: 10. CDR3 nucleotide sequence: TGTGCCAGCAGCCAGACAGGGTCACTATGGCCCCAGCATTTT. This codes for CASSQTGSLWPQHF.

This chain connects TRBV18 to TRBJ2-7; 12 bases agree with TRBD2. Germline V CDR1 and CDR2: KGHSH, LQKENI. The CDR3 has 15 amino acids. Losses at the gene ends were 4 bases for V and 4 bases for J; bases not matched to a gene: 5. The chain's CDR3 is CASSLTSGGLYEQYF. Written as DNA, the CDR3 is TGTGCCAGCTCACTGACTAGCGGGGGTTTGTACGAGCAGTACTTC.

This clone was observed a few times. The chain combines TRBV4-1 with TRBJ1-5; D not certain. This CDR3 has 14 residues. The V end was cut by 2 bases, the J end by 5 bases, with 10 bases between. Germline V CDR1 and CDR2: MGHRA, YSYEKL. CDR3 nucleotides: TGCGCCAGCAGCCAACCGGGTGGGTATCAGCCCCAGCATTTT. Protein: CASSQPGGYQPQHF.

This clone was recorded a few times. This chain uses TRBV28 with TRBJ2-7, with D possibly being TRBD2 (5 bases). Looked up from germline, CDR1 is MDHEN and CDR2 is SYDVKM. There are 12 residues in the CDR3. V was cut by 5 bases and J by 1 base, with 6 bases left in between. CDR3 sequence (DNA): TGTGCCAGCAGTCGGGGTTCCTACGAGCAGTACTTC. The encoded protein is CASSRGSYEQYF.

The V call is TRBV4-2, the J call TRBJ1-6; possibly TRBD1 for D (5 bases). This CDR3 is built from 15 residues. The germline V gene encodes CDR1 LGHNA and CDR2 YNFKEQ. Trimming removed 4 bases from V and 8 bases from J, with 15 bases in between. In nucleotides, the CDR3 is TGTGCCAGCAGCCGGGGCCCCGGGGGTGATTCACCCCTCCACTTT. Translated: CASSRGPGGDSPLHF.

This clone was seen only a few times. CDR3 region: CAWSVHRLLHNSPLHF. The CDR3 nucleotides read TGTGCCTGGAGTGTCCACAGGCTGCTGCATAATTCACCCCTCCACTTT. The chain employs TRBV30 and TRBJ1-6, with TRBD1 as a possible D gene (5 bases). The V end lost 0 bases, the J end lost 5 bases, and 14 bases lay between the germline ends. The CDR3 has 16 amino acids. Germline CDR1 is GTSNPN and CDR2 is SVGIG (reference sequence).

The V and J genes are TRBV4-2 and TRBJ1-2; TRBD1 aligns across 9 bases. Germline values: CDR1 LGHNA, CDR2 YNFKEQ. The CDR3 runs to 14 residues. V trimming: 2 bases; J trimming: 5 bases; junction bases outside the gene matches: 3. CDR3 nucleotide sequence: TGTGCCAGCAGCCAAACGGGACAGGGATATGGCTACACCTTC. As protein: CASSQTGQGYGYTF.

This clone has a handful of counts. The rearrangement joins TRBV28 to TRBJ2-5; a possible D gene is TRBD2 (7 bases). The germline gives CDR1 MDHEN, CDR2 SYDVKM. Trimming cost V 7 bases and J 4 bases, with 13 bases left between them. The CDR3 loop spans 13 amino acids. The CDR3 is CASTYGGRETQYF. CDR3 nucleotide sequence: TGTGCCAGCACCTACGGGGGGCGAGAGACCCAGTACTTC.

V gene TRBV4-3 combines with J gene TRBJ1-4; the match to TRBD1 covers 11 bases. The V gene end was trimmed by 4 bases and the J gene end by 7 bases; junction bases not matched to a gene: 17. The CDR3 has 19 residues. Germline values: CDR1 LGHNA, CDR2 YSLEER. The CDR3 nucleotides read TGCGCCAGCAGCCCCGCGCCACCGGGACAGGGGGACGGCGGTGAAAAACTGTTTTTT. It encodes CASSPAPPGQGDGGEKLFF.

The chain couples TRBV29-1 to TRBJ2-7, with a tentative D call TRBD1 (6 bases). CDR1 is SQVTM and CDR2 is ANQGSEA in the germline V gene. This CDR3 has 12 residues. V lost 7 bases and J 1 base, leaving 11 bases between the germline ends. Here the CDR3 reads CSATDRSYEQYF. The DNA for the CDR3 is TGCAGCGCCACGGACAGATCCTACGAGCAGTACTTC.

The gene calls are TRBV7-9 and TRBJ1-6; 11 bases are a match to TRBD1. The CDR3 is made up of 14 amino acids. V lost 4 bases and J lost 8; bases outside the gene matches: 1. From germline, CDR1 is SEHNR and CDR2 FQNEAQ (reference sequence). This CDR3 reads CASSSGQGDSPLHF. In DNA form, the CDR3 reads TGTGCCAGCAGCTCGGGACAGGGGGATTCACCCCTCCACTTT. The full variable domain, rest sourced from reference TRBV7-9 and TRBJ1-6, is DTGVSQNPRHKITKRGQNVTFRCDPISEHNRLYWYRQTLGQGPEFLTYFQNEAQLEKSRLLSDRFSAERPKGSFSTLEIQRTEQGDSAMYLCASSSGQGDSPLHFGNGTRLTVT.

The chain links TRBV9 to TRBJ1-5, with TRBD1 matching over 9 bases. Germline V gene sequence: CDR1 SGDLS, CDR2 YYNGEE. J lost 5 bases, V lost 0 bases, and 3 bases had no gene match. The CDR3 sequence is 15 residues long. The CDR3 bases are TGTGCCAGCAGCGTAGGGACAGGGGTAGATCAGCCCCAGCATTTT. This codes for CASSVGTGVDQPQHF.

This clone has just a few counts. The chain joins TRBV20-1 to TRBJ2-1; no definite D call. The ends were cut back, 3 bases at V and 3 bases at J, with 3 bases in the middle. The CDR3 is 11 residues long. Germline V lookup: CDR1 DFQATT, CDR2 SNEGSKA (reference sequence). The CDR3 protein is CSASGYNEQFF. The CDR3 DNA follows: TGCAGTGCTAGCGGCTACAATGAGCAGTTCTTC.